This T cell receptor (beta chain) came from a study of early T cells in non-severe SARS-CoV-2 infection. Each CDR3 protein is one row after TCRdb ran MiXCR on the 5' RACE reads. The sample yields roughly 75,000 distinct CDR3 sequences, about 15% seen once. V was clipped by 1 base and J by 1 base, with 7 bases between them. CDR1 KGHSH and CDR2 LQKENI come from the germline V gene. This CDR3 has 14 amino acids. This clonotype was observed a handful of times. This receptor was identified in an adult who was a healthcare worker with PCR-confirmed SARS-CoV-2 infection or an uninfected control (not recorded which). This chain uses TRBV18 with TRBJ2-5; D uncertain. The sample taken for sequencing was whole blood. The CDR3 coding sequence is TGTGCCAGCTCACCACTCGACGGCCAAGAGACCCAGTACTTC. Its translation is CASSPLDGQETQYF.